Following are 17 T cell receptor beta chains from one sample sequenced in a study of beta chain features in type 1 diabetes. Isolated RNA was reverse transcribed in full, so expressed TCRB transcripts were sequenced. Data came from immunoSEQ multiplex PCR; TCRdb stores just in-frame clones and leaves some out. This repertoire shows approximately 330,000 clones, about 10% found once; its top ten account for around 0.015%. Sequencing was carried out using naive CD4+ T cells from blood. Receptors were obtained from a woman in her twenties or thirties in good health.

V usage is TRBV7-9 and J usage is TRBJ2-7, with a possible D match to TRBD1 (6 bases). The V end was cut by 4 bases, the J end by 8 bases, with 18 bases between. This CDR3 comprises 14 residues. Germline V gene lookup returns CDR1 SEHNR and CDR2 FQNEAQ (reference sequence). In DNA, the CDR3 is TGTGCCAGCAGCTCACCAGGGGCCGCCTTACAGCAGTACTTC. It codes for CASSSPGAALQQYF. Looking up the rest from reference TRBV7-9 and TRBJ2-7 gives the full variable domain: DTGVSQNPRHKITKRGQNVTFRCDPISEHNRLYWYRQTLGQGPEFLTYFQNEAQLEKSRLLSDRFSAERPKGSFSTLEIQRTEQGDSAMYLCASSSPGAALQQYFGPGTRLTVT.

In this sample, this clone turned up a few times. The rearrangement joins TRBV18 to TRBJ2-2; 10 bases align to TRBD1. The CDR3 sequence is 16 residues long. V lost 3 bases and J lost 4; bases outside the gene matches: 5. Germline-derived CDR1 and CDR2 are KGHSH and LQKENI. The CDR3 spells CASSPYRDRGTGELFF. CDR3 bases: TGTGCCAGCTCACCGTACCGGGACAGGGGCACCGGGGAGCTGTTTTTT.

V is TRBV5-1 and J is TRBJ1-1, with TRBD1 as a possible D gene (5 bases). V lost 3 bases to trimming and J lost 7 bases, with 13 bases between them. This CDR3 region has 13 residues. Germline lookup yields CDR1 SGHRS and CDR2 YFSETQ. CDR3 nucleotides: TGCGCCAGCAGCTCGGGCCGGGGGAGTGAAGCTTTCTTT. It translates to CASSSGRGSEAFF.

This clone has only a few counts. The rearrangement joins TRBV18 to TRBJ1-1; a possible D gene is TRBD1 (5 bases). Germline CDR1 KGHSH, CDR2 LQKENI. Trimming removed 1 base from V and 1 base from J, with 10 bases in between. The CDR3 totals 15 residues. The CDR3 here is CASSPRAGPNTEAFF. The CDR3 DNA is TGTGCCAGCTCACCACGAGCAGGGCCGAACACTGAAGCTTTCTTT.

This clone has more than one count but fewer than ten. The CDR3 coding sequence is TGTGCCAGCAGCTTGATACAGGGTTATGGCTATGGCTACACCTTC. Its protein product is CASSLIQGYGYGYTF. V usage is TRBV5-5 and J usage is TRBJ1-2; D is possibly TRBD1 (6 bases). The CDR3 is made up of 15 amino acids. The germline CDR1 and CDR2 sequences are SGHKS and YYEKEE (reference sequence). With 1 base removed from V and 4 bases from J, the gap between germline ends came to 14 bases. Drawing the rest from reference TRBV5-5 and TRBJ1-2, the complete variable domain is DAGVTQSPTHLIKTRGQQVTLRCSPISGHKSVSWYQQVLGQGPQFIFQYYEKEERGRGNFPDRFSARQFPNYSSELNVNALLLGDSALYLCASSLIQGYGYGYTFGSGTRLTVV.

This clone was seen a handful of times. This chain joins TRBV29-1 and TRBJ2-3, with 7 positions matching TRBD2. The CDR3 extends over 16 amino acids. The germline CDR1 and CDR2 sequences are SQVTM and ANQGSEA. V was clipped by 1 base and J by 2 bases; unmatched bases: 9. The CDR3 DNA sequence: TGCAGCGTTGAAGCCGGCGGCGGGGGACTCACAGATACGCAGTATTTT. Protein: CSVEAGGGGLTDTQYF.

This clone showed up just a few times. This sequence joins TRBV2 and TRBJ1-1; D is unclear. V was cut by 8 bases and J by 3 bases, with 13 bases left in between. Germline loops: CDR1 SNHLY, CDR2 FYNNEI. The CDR3 contains 13 residues. CDR3 coding DNA: TGTGCCAGCGCCCCTCCTGGAGACACTGAAGCTTTCTTT. Translated: CASAPPGDTEAFF.

This clone was detected only a few times. The chain recombines TRBV6-6 with TRBJ2-7; D perhaps matches TRBD1 (6 bases). Germline CDR1 reads MNHNY; CDR2 reads SVGAGI (reference sequence). The V end was cut by 3 bases, the J end by 5 bases, with 14 bases between. The CDR3 length is 14 residues. The DNA of the CDR3 is TGTGCCAGCAGTTATGTTAACAGGGTTGACGAGCAGTACTTC. As protein: CASSYVNRVDEQYF.

This clone was detected only a few times. The rearrangement links TRBV5-1 to TRBJ1-2, with 9 bases identical to TRBD1. CDR1 is SGHRS, CDR2 YFSETQ, per germline. V was clipped by 4 bases and J by 4 bases; unmatched bases: 14. The CDR3 runs 17 residues. Here the CDR3 reads CASSPGQGVESVYGYTF. CDR3 nucleotide sequence: TGCGCCAGCAGCCCGGGACAGGGAGTCGAATCAGTCTATGGCTACACCTTC.

This chain links TRBV7-3 with TRBJ2-2; the D is unclear. The CDR3 length is 16 residues. The V gene lost 2 bases and the J gene lost 0 bases, with 10 bases spanning the gap. CDR1 and CDR2 (germline): SGHTA, FQGTGA. The DNA for the CDR3 is TGTGCCAGCAGCTTACTTGGCGGCGCGAACACCGGGGAGCTGTTTTTT. Translation: CASSLLGGANTGELFF.

This clone was detected a few times. The rearrangement links TRBV5-1 to TRBJ2-7; D is possibly TRBD2 (5 bases). CDR1 and CDR2 from the germline V gene are SGHRS and YFSETQ. Trimming removed 6 bases at V and 3 bases at J, with 16 bases between. The CDR3 is made up of 14 amino acids. The CDR3 DNA reads TGCGCCAGCACCCCCAGCGGAGGCGGCTACGAGCAGTACTTC. Amino acid sequence: CASTPSGGGYEQYF.

The gene calls are TRBV28 and TRBJ2-3, with TRBD1 as a possible D gene (6 bases). V was shortened by 6 bases and J by 2 bases, with 9 bases between the two germline ends. This CDR3 comprises 13 residues. Germline values: CDR1 MDHEN, CDR2 SYDVKM. The CDR3 coding sequence is TGTGCCAGCAGGGACAGCGTCACAGATACGCAGTATTTT. Its protein is CASRDSVTDTQYF. The entire variable domain, with the rest obtained from reference TRBV28 and TRBJ2-3, is as follows: DVKVTQSSRYLVKRTGEKVFLECVQDMDHENMFWYRQDPGLGLRLIYFSYDVKMKEKGDIPEGYSVSREKKERFSLILESASTNQTSMYLCASRDSVTDTQYFGPGTRLTVL.

This clone showed up just a few times. V and J are TRBV7-2 and TRBJ2-5; a possible D gene is TRBD2 (5 bases). CDR1 and CDR2 (germline): SGHTA, FQGNSA. Trimming cost V 4 bases and J 5 bases, with 20 bases left between them. The CDR3 totals 16 residues. CDR3 in DNA: TGTGCCAGCAGCTCCGATAGGAGCGGACCCAAGGAGACCCAGTACTTC. It is translated as CASSSDRSGPKETQYF.

This sequence joins TRBV18 and TRBJ1-2, with D perhaps matching TRBD1 (6 bases). V dropped 2 bases and J dropped 4 bases, with 11 bases sitting between them. CDR1 is KGHSH and CDR2 is LQKENI in the germline V gene. The CDR3 is 14 residues long. The CDR3 protein is CASSPTDSLYGYTF. CDR3 DNA: TGTGCCAGCTCACCAACGGACAGCCTCTATGGCTACACCTTC.

This clone was recorded a few times. The V call is TRBV7-3, the J call TRBJ2-2; the match to TRBD2 covers 12 bases. The CDR3 sequence is 16 residues long. The V segment lost 4 bases and the J segment 3 bases; nucleotides outside the gene matches: 3. Germline V gene sequence: CDR1 SGHTA, CDR2 FQGTGA. The CDR3 sequence is CASSWTSGADTGELFF. CDR3 bases: TGTGCCAGCAGCTGGACTAGCGGGGCGGACACCGGGGAGCTGTTTTTT.

Comment on this clone: This CDR3 is also generated by other DNA sequences in the sample. The rearrangement uses TRBV7-2 and TRBJ2-5, with D possibly being TRBD1 (6 bases). This CDR3 comprises 13 residues. CDR1 is SGHTA and CDR2 is FQGNSA in the germline V gene. The germline V and J ends were trimmed by 3 bases and 3 bases, with 8 bases remaining between them. The CDR3 nucleotides are TGTGCCAGCAGCTTGAACAGGGAAGAGACCCAGTACTTC. Translating it yields CASSLNREETQYF.

The J gene is TRBJ1-1, the V gene TRBV25-1; D is possibly TRBD1 (5 bases). Trimming took off 3 bases at V and 10 bases at J, with 18 bases between the two ends. Germline lookup yields CDR1 MGHDK and CDR2 SYGVNS. This CDR3 spans 14 amino acids. This chain's CDR3 is CASSDTRDLGLAFF. The CDR3 nucleotides are TGTGCCAGCAGTGATACAAGGGACTTAGGATTAGCTTTCTTT.